This TCR beta chain is drawn from a study of early T cells in non-severe SARS-CoV-2 infection. The CDR3 has 15 amino acids. Germline V lookup: CDR1 SGHNT, CDR2 YENEEA. TCRdb reprocessed the 5' RACE reads via MiXCR and lists one record per CDR3 protein. The repertoire has tens of thousands of distinct CDR3 sequences, roughly 4% of them found once; the top ten carry 10%. Points from the study as a whole: Clonotype matching in VDJdb favored anti-spike CD8 responses and did not capture private and CD4 specificities.

In regard to this clonotype: No antigen is known for it. This clone may be a read error of a much larger clone one base away.

The sample consisted of whole blood. The TCR originated in an adult who was a healthcare worker with PCR-confirmed SARS-CoV-2 infection or an uninfected control (not recorded which). V gene TRBV11-3 combines with J gene TRBJ2-2; 10 bases are shared with TRBD1. The CDR3 protein is CAGSLGTGDTGELFF. Here the CDR3 DNA reads TGTGCCGGCAGCTTAGGGACAGGGGACACCGGGGAGCTGTTTTTT. Full variable domain (missing parts from reference TRBV11-3 and TRBJ2-2): EAGVVQSPRYKIIEKKQPVAFWCNPISGHNTLYWYLQNLGQGPELLIRYENEEAVDDSQLPKDRFSAERLKGVDSTLKIQPAELGDSAVYLCAGSLGTGDTGELFFGEGSRLTVL.